This entry features one T cell receptor (beta chain) sequence. Its antigen is currently unknown. The same CDR3 also results from other DNA sequences found in this sample. The data belong to a study of cytomegalovirus exposure and HLA in healthy donors. Findings of the study overall: TCR beta chain V- and J-gene trimming was linked, in a later analysis, to a missense variant in DCLRE1C. Researchers had no immune exposure information except CMV serostatus available. Across donors, most TCRs were seen rarely, yet some public ones were widespread.

In the PCR, 60 Vbeta and 13 Jbeta primers were used. Sequencing used immunoSEQ multiplex PCR; TCRdb keeps in-frame clones, though not all of them. Of about 130,000 clones listed, about 80% are singletons. Germline loops: CDR1 KGHSH, CDR2 LQKENI. V lost 1 base and J lost 2, with 8 bases in between. This CDR3 spans 14 amino acids. The chain employs TRBV18 and TRBJ2-5; possibly TRBD1 for D (6 bases). Specimen: PBMCs. This clonotype was sampled from a woman in her forties or fifties in good health and CMV-seronegative. The CDR3 protein is CASSPRGQQETQYF. The DNA of the CDR3 is TGTGCCAGCTCACCACGCGGACAGCAAGAGACCCAGTACTTC.